These 12 T cell receptor beta chains share one sample of origin, sequenced in a study of cytomegalovirus exposure and HLA in healthy donors. The table came from immunoSEQ multiplex PCR; TCRdb's copy has only in-frame clones and leaves some out. The profile shows about 160,000 clones, 88% of them singletons. Sample: PBMCs. These receptors came from a young man in good health and CMV-seronegative.

This chain connects TRBV7-2 to TRBJ1-5, with 8 bases aligning to TRBD1. The V segment lost 5 bases and the J segment 2 bases; nucleotides outside the gene matches: 2. The length of the CDR3 is 14 residues. From germline, CDR1 is SGHTA and CDR2 FQGNSA. CDR3 nucleotide sequence: TGTGCCAGCAGCGGACAGGGAGGCAATCAGCCCCAGCATTTT. Amino acid sequence: CASSGQGGNQPQHF.

The chain combines TRBV4-2 with TRBJ2-7; 8 positions match TRBD1. V lost 6 bases to trimming and J lost 0 bases; unmatched junction nucleotides: 7. The germline CDR1 and CDR2 sequences are LGHNA and YNFKEQ. The CDR3 contains 15 residues. The CDR3: CASRREDRASYEQYF. Here the CDR3 DNA reads TGTGCCAGCAGGAGGGAGGACAGGGCCTCCTACGAGCAGTACTTC.

The V and J genes are TRBV4-2 and TRBJ2-5; D is possibly TRBD2 (6 bases). Germline V gives CDR1 LGHNA, CDR2 YNFKEQ. The ends were cut back, 5 bases at V and 5 bases at J, with 6 bases in the middle. The length of the CDR3 is 11 residues. CDR3 coding DNA: TGTGCCAGCAGCGCGGGGGAGACCCAGTACTTC. This codes for CASSAGETQYF.

CDR3 loop: CASSLVSGQDLYEQYF. CDR3 sequence (DNA): TGTGCCAGCAGCTTAGTCTCCGGACAGGACCTATACGAGCAGTACTTC. The chain carries TRBV5-6 and TRBJ2-7; the match to TRBD1 covers 7 bases. With V trimmed by 2 bases and J by 4 bases, 12 bases remained unmatched. The CDR3 sequence is 16 residues long. Germline CDR1 SGHDT, CDR2 YYEEEE. Variable domain in full (rest from reference TRBV5-6 and TRBJ2-7): DAGVTQSPTHLIKTRGQQVTLRCSPKSGHDTVSWYQQALGQGPQFIFQYYEEEERQRGNFPDRFSGHQFPNYSSELNVNALLLGDSALYLCASSLVSGQDLYEQYFGPGTRLTVT.

The chain uses TRBV19 and TRBJ2-1; 8 nucleotides agree with TRBD2. Germline lookup yields CDR1 LNHDA and CDR2 SQIVND (reference sequence). There are 18 residues in the CDR3. The V and J ends lost 3 bases and 9 bases, in that order; junction bases with no gene match: 19. CDR3 in DNA: TGTGCCAGTAGTATCAGCTTGAAGGGGACTAGTTACCCTATTGAGCAGTTCTTC. This encodes CASSISLKGTSYPIEQFF.

This clone was recorded a few times. V gene TRBV28 combines with J gene TRBJ2-1, with 7 positions matching TRBD2. With V trimmed by 1 base and J by 4 bases, 4 bases remained unmatched. Germline CDR1 MDHEN, CDR2 SYDVKM. The CDR3 consists of 15 residues. The CDR3 bases are TGTGCCAGCAGTTTATCTAGCGGACCTTACAATGAGCAGTTCTTC. It yields the protein CASSLSSGPYNEQFF. Variable domain in full (rest from reference TRBV28 and TRBJ2-1): DVKVTQSSRYLVKRTGEKVFLECVQDMDHENMFWYRQDPGLGLRLIYFSYDVKMKEKGDIPEGYSVSREKKERFSLILESASTNQTSMYLCASSLSSGPYNEQFFGPGTRLTVL.

V is TRBV2 and J is TRBJ2-2; 7 bases align to TRBD2. CDR1 SNHLY and CDR2 FYNNEI come from the germline V gene. The CDR3 covers 16 residues. Trimming removed 2 bases from V and 1 base from J; junction bases left unmatched: 4. The CDR3 DNA sequence: TGTGCCAGCAGTGAATGGGAGGGGAGGAACACCGGGGAGCTGTTTTTT. Amino acids: CASSEWEGRNTGELFF. Filled out from reference TRBV2 and TRBJ2-2, the complete variable domain reads EPEVTQTPSHQVTQMGQEVILRCVPISNHLYFYWYRQILGQKVEFLVSFYNNEISEKSEIFDDQFSVERPDGSNFTLKIRSTKLEDSAMYFCASSEWEGRNTGELFFGEGSRLTVL.

The chain employs TRBV7-9 and TRBJ2-3; weak D call: TRBD1 (5 bases). Trimming shortened V by 4 bases and J by 0 bases, and 23 bases separated the two germline ends. This CDR3 spans 19 amino acids. Looked up from germline, CDR1 is SEHNR and CDR2 is FQNEAQ (reference sequence). CDR3 protein: CASSSRTGSLLSSTDTQYF. The DNA for the CDR3 is TGTGCCAGCAGCTCGCGAACAGGTTCGCTGCTTTCTAGCACAGATACGCAGTATTTT.

This clone was counted only a few times. CDR3: CASRNSNEQFF. The CDR3 nucleotides are TGTGCCAGCAGAAACTCGAATGAGCAGTTCTTC. The chain combines TRBV2 with TRBJ2-1; no definite D call. V lost 6 bases to trimming and J lost 7 bases, with 7 bases between them. Germline V gene data show CDR1 as SNHLY and CDR2 as FYNNEI. This CDR3 comprises 11 residues.

V usage is TRBV6-4 and J usage is TRBJ2-3; tentatively, D is TRBD2 (6 bases). The ends were cut back, 8 bases at V and 4 bases at J, with 19 bases in the middle. CDR1 is MRHNA, CDR2 SNTAGT, per germline. The CDR3 spans 15 residues. CDR3 protein: CASGPEGGGADTQYF. The CDR3 DNA is TGTGCCAGCGGCCCCGAAGGAGGAGGGGCAGATACGCAGTATTTT.

In this sample, this clone turned up once. V usage is TRBV6-1 and J usage is TRBJ1-1; D uncertain. From germline, CDR1 is MNHNS and CDR2 SASEGT. Trimming cost V 6 bases and J 3 bases, with 11 bases left between them. The CDR3 has 13 residues. Here the CDR3 DNA reads TGTGCCAGCAGGGCCTCCGGGTACACTGAAGCTTTCTTT. Translated, it gives CASRASGYTEAFF.

The DNA of the CDR3 is TGTGCCAGCAGCTACCCGGGACAGGGTTACAATGAGCAGTTCTTC. Protein product: CASSYPGQGYNEQFF. This sequence joins TRBV7-8 and TRBJ2-1; 9 bases are a match to TRBD1. Germline V lookup: CDR1 SGHVS, CDR2 FQNEAQ. This CDR3 comprises 15 residues. With V trimmed by 4 bases and J by 4 bases, 5 bases remained unmatched.